These 18 T cell receptor beta chains were sequenced from one sample in a study of cytomegalovirus exposure and HLA in healthy donors. The protocol was immunoSEQ multiplex PCR, while the TCRdb copy is restricted to in-frame clones and leaves out a portion. The sample has 200,000 to 250,000 clones, roughly 85% seen once; the top ten hold roughly 5.5%. The specimen was PBMCs. These receptors all stem from a woman younger than 30 in good health and CMV-seronegative.

This sequence joins TRBV4-1 and TRBJ1-1, with D perhaps TRBD1 (5 bases). The V gene lost 1 base and the J gene lost 8 bases, with 17 bases spanning the gap. The CDR3 has 15 residues. Germline loops: CDR1 MGHRA, CDR2 YSYEKL. The CDR3 spells CASSQALLGASEAFF. CDR3 coding DNA: TGCGCCAGCAGCCAAGCTCTGTTAGGGGCCTCAGAAGCTTTCTTT.

The V and J genes are TRBV2 and TRBJ2-2; maybe TRBD2 (6 bases). The germline V and J ends were trimmed by 6 bases and 0 bases, with 11 bases remaining between them. Germline CDR1 reads SNHLY; CDR2 reads FYNNEI. This CDR3 has 15 amino acids. For the CDR3, the DNA is TGTGCCAGCAGGAGGGACTTCGCGAACACCGGGGAGCTGTTTTTT. Amino acids: CASRRDFANTGELFF. Drawing the rest from reference TRBV2 and TRBJ2-2, the complete variable domain is EPEVTQTPSHQVTQMGQEVILRCVPISNHLYFYWYRQILGQKVEFLVSFYNNEISEKSEIFDDQFSVERPDGSNFTLKIRSTKLEDSAMYFCASRRDFANTGELFFGEGSRLTVL.

A few counts support this clone. This sequence joins TRBV27 and TRBJ2-7; D is possibly TRBD1 (5 bases). The V end lost 2 bases, the J end lost 2 bases, and 7 bases lay between the germline ends. This CDR3 is 13 amino acids long. From germline, CDR1 is MNHEY and CDR2 SMNVEV (reference sequence). DNA of the CDR3: TGTGCCAGCAGTTTAGTAGGGGCCTACGAGCAGTACTTC. Protein: CASSLVGAYEQYF.

This clone appeared once. CDR3 loop: CASSASGPRSYNEQFF. CDR3 DNA: TGTGCCAGCAGCGCTTCAGGTCCCAGGAGCTACAATGAGCAGTTCTTC. The genes are TRBV9 and TRBJ2-1; no firm D call. Germline V CDR1 and CDR2: SGDLS, YYNGEE. The germline V and J ends were trimmed by 3 bases and 3 bases, with 16 bases remaining between them. CDR3 length: 16 residues.

The V call is TRBV5-1, the J call TRBJ2-1; D is perhaps TRBD1 or TRBD2 (6 bases each). The CDR3 contains 16 residues. V dropped 0 bases and J dropped 6 bases, with 16 bases sitting between them. Germline loops: CDR1 SGHRS, CDR2 YFSETQ. CDR3 coding DNA: TGCGCCAGCAGCTTGGGACGGGGGCTTGGGGGCAATGAGCAGTTCTTC. This gives the protein CASSLGRGLGGNEQFF.

V is TRBV6-5 and J is TRBJ1-1, with D possibly TRBD1 on 6 matching bases. The CDR3 extends over 15 amino acids. CDR1 MNHEY and CDR2 SVGAGI come from the germline V gene. Between the trimmed V and J ends, which lost 2 bases and 4 bases, there was a span of 14 bases. The CDR3 DNA follows: TGTGCCAGCAGTTACGGCCGGGGGCGAGGCACTGAAGCTTTCTTT. Amino acid sequence: CASSYGRGRGTEAFF.

There are a few counts of this clone. This chain connects TRBV5-3 to TRBJ1-4; 11 positions match TRBD1. TRBV5-3 is an open reading frame, and its role is uncertain. V lost 1 base and J lost 0; bases outside the gene matches: 14. CDR3 length: 21 residues. Here the CDR3 DNA reads TGTGCCAGAAGCTTGCGTAGGACAGGGGGCGCAGAGACTCCAACTAATGAAAAACTGTTTTTT. Translated: CARSLRRTGGAETPTNEKLFF.

This chain uses TRBV14 with TRBJ2-2; a possible D gene is TRBD1 (5 bases). This CDR3 is 15 amino acids long. V lost 4 bases to trimming and J lost 0 bases, with 9 bases between them. Germline CDR1 reads SGHDN; CDR2 reads FVKESK. The CDR3 sequence is CASSRQTANTGELFF. As DNA, the CDR3 is TGTGCCAGCAGCCGCCAGACAGCGAACACCGGGGAGCTGTTTTTT.

This chain joins TRBV12-5 and TRBJ1-4; 7 positions match TRBD1. The germline V gene has CDR1 LGHNT and CDR2 FRNRAP. The V gene end was trimmed by 0 bases and the J gene end by 5 bases; junction bases not matched to a gene: 6. The CDR3 sequence is 16 residues long. The CDR3 nucleotides read TGTGCTAGTGGTTTGGTACTGGGCAGGGGGAATGAAAAACTGTTTTTT. This encodes CASGLVLGRGNEKLFF.

Only a few counts were recorded for this clone. The genes are TRBV5-1 and TRBJ1-3; D unresolved. Germline CDR1 SGHRS, CDR2 YFSETQ. The CDR3 contains 16 residues. Trimming cost V 3 bases and J 0 bases, with 13 bases left between them. CDR3 region: CASSSGRSYSGNTIYF. The CDR3 DNA sequence: TGCGCCAGCAGCTCGGGTCGGTCATACTCTGGAAACACCATATATTTT. The whole variable domain, filled in from reference TRBV5-1 and TRBJ1-3, reads KAGVTQTPRYLIKTRGQQVTLSCSPISGHRSVSWYQQTPGQGLQFLFEYFSETQRNKGNFPGRFSGRQFSNSRSEMNVSTLELGDSALYLCASSSGRSYSGNTIYFGEGSWLTVV.

Only one count was recorded for this clone. The chain joins TRBV6-4 to TRBJ2-5; D is unclear. Germline values: CDR1 MRHNA, CDR2 SNTAGT. CDR3 length: 11 amino acids. V was clipped by 6 bases and J by 4 bases, with 6 bases between them. CDR3: CASRGAETQYF. The CDR3 bases are TGTGCCAGCAGGGGCGCAGAGACCCAGTACTTC.

The rearrangement uses TRBV7-2 and TRBJ2-1; D possibly uses TRBD1 or TRBD2 (6 bases each). The CDR3 extends over 16 amino acids. Trimming took off 7 bases at V and 3 bases at J, with 19 bases between the two ends. The germline CDR1 and CDR2 sequences are SGHTA and FQGNSA. CDR3: CASIRDRGALYNEQFF. The CDR3 nucleotides read TGTGCCAGCATCCGGGATAGGGGGGCCCTCTACAATGAGCAGTTCTTC.

The chain couples TRBV21-1 to TRBJ1-5; TRBD1, the table's D call, lacks a check against the DNA. TRBV21-1 counts as a pseudogene. The CDR3 totals 15 residues. The CDR3 protein is CASSRGQASNQPQHF. Here the CDR3 DNA reads TGTGCCAGCAGCAGAGGACAGGCCAGCAATCAGCCCCAGCATTTT.

V usage is TRBV9 and J usage is TRBJ2-1, with a weak D call TRBD2 (6 bases). The CDR3 has 14 residues. V shed 0 bases and J shed 10 bases, with 14 bases lying between them. Germline lookup yields CDR1 SGDLS and CDR2 YYNGEE. The CDR3 loop is CASSVATTEGEQFF. CDR3 sequence (DNA): TGTGCCAGCAGCGTAGCTACGACGGAGGGGGAGCAGTTCTTC. Full variable domain (rest looked up from reference TRBV9 and TRBJ2-1): DSGVTQTPKHLITATGQRVTLRCSPRSGDLSVYWYQQSLDQGLQFLIQYYNGEERAKGNILERFSAQQFPDLHSELNLSSLELGDSALYFCASSVATTEGEQFFGPGTRLTVL.

V and J are TRBV27 and TRBJ2-1; 8 nucleotides match TRBD2. With 3 bases clipped from V and 6 bases from J, the junction kept 4 bases outside the gene matches. Germline-derived CDR1 and CDR2 are MNHEY and SMNVEV (reference sequence). The CDR3 totals 14 residues. The CDR3: CASSFGGDINEQFF. CDR3 nucleotide sequence: TGTGCCAGCAGTTTCGGGGGGGACATCAATGAGCAGTTCTTC.

A few counts support this clone. The rearrangement links TRBV29-1 to TRBJ1-2, with unresolved D. The V and J ends lost 6 bases and 2 bases respectively, with 10 bases between them. Per the germline V gene, CDR1 is SQVTM and CDR2 is ANQGSEA. The CDR3 runs to 12 residues. The CDR3 loop reads CSVGGSNYGYTF. The CDR3 DNA is TGCAGCGTGGGAGGGAGCAACTATGGCTACACCTTC.

The CDR3 loop reads CASSGGDGYNEQFF. DNA of the CDR3: TGTGCCAGCAGTGGGGGGGACGGCTACAATGAGCAGTTCTTC. The chain links TRBV6-4 to TRBJ2-1; a possible D gene is TRBD2 (6 bases). This CDR3 is built from 14 residues. Trimming stripped 4 bases from V and 3 bases from J, with 10 bases between. Germline V lookup: CDR1 MRHNA, CDR2 SNTAGT.

The chain links TRBV27 to TRBJ1-2; no clear D. Trimming took off 6 bases at V and 4 bases at J, with 15 bases between the two ends. CDR3 size: 14 residues. The germline CDR1 and CDR2 sequences are MNHEY and SMNVEV (reference sequence). DNA for the CDR3: TGTGCCAGCAGAAACCCGGGCCCACCCTATGGCTACACCTTC. This codes for CASRNPGPPYGYTF.